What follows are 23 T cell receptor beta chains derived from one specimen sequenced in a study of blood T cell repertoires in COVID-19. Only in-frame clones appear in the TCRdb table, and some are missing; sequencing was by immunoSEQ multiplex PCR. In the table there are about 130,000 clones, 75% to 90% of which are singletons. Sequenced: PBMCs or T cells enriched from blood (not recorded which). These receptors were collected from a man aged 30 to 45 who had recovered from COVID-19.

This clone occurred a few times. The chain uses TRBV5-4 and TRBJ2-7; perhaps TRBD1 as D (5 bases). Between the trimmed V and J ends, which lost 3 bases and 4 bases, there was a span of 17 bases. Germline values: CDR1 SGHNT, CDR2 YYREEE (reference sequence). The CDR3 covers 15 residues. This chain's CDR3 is CASSSTAGRTYEQYF. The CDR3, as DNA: TGTGCCAGCAGCTCGACCGCCGGGCGGACATACGAGCAGTACTTC.

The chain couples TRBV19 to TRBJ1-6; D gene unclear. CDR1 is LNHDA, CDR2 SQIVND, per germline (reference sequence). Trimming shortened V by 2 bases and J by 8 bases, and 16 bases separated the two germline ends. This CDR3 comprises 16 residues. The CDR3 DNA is TGTGCCAGTAGTATACAGCCCAGCCCGGGTGATTCACCCCTCCACTTT. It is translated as CASSIQPSPGDSPLHF.

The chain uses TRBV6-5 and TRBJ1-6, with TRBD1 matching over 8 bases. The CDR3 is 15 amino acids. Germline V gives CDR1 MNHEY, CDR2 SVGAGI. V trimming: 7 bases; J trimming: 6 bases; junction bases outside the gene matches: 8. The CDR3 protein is CASNDRGTGNSPLHF. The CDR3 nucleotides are TGTGCCAGCAACGACAGGGGTACGGGTAATTCACCCCTCCACTTT.

The CDR3 spells CSVSRDRENTEAFF. CDR3 sequence (DNA): TGCAGCGTATCTAGGGACAGGGAGAACACTGAAGCTTTCTTT. The chain uses TRBV29-1 and TRBJ1-1; 9 nucleotides match TRBD1. The CDR3 consists of 14 residues. Germline-derived CDR1 and CDR2 are SQVTM and ANQGSEA. Trimming removed 6 bases from V and 1 base from J; junction bases left unmatched: 6.

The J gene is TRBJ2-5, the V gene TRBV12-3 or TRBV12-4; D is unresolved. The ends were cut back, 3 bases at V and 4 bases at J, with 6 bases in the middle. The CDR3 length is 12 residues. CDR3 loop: CASSFWAETQYF. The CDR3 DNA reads TGTGCCAGCAGTTTCTGGGCAGAGACCCAGTACTTC.

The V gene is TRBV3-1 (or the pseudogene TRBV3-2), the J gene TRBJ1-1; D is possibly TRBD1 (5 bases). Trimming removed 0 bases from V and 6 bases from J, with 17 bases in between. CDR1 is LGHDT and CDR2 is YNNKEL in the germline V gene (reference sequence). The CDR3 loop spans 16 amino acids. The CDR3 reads CASSQEAFGATAEAFF. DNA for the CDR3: TGTGCCAGCAGCCAAGAAGCGTTTGGGGCGACAGCTGAAGCTTTCTTT.

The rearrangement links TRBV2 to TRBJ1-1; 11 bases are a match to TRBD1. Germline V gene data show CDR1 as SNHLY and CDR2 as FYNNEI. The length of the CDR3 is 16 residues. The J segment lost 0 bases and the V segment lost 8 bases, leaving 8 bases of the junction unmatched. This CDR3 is CASVRDRGALNTEAFF. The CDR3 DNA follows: TGTGCCAGCGTCCGGGACAGGGGGGCCCTGAACACTGAAGCTTTCTTT.

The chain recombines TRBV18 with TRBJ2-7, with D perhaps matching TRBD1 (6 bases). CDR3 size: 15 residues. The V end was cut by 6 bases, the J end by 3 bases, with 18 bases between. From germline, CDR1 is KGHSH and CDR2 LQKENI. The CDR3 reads CASSPNPGTFYEQYV. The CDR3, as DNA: TGTGCCAGCTCGCCTAACCCCGGGACATTCTACGAGCAGTACGTC.

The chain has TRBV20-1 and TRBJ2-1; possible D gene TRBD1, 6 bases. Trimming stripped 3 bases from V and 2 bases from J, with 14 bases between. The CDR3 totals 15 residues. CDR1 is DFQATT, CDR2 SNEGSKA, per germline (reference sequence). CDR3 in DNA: TGCAGTGCTAGTGCAGTTAGGGGGACCTACAATGAGCAGTTCTTC. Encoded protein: CSASAVRGTYNEQFF.

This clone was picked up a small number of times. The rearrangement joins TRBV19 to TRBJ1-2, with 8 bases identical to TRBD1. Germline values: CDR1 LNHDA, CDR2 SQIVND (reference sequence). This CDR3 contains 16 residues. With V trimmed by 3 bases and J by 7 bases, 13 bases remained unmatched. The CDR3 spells CASSMGQGAKLGGYTF. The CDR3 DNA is TGTGCCAGTAGTATGGGGCAGGGGGCTAAATTGGGTGGCTACACCTTC.

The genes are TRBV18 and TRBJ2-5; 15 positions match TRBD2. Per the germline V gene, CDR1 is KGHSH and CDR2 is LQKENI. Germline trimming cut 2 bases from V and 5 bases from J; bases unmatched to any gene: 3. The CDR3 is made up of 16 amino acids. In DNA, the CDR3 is TGTGCCAGCTCACCAGGACTAGCGGGGGGGCAGGAGACCCAGTACTTC. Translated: CASSPGLAGGQETQYF. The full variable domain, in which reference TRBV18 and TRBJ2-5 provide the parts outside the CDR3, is NAGVMQNPRHLVRRRGQEARLRCSPMKGHSHVYWYRQLPEEGLKFMVYLQKENIIDESGMPKERFSAEFPKEGPSILRIQQVVRGDSAAYFCASSPGLAGGQETQYFGPGTRLLVL.

CDR3 amino acids: CATSRAGTSGSNEQFF. DNA of the CDR3: TGTGCCACCAGCAGAGCCGGGACTAGCGGAAGTAATGAGCAGTTCTTC. The V call is TRBV15, the J call TRBJ2-1; 11 bases line up with TRBD2. The CDR3 runs 16 residues. Germline V gene lookup returns CDR1 LNHNV and CDR2 YYDKDF (reference sequence). V trimming: 1 base; J trimming: 7 bases; junction bases outside the gene matches: 6.

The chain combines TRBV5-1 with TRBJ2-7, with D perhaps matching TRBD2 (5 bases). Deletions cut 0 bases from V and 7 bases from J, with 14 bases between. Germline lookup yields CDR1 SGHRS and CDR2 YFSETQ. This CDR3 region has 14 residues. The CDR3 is CASSLAYGIGEQYF. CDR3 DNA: TGCGCCAGCAGCTTGGCCTACGGGATAGGGGAGCAGTACTTC.

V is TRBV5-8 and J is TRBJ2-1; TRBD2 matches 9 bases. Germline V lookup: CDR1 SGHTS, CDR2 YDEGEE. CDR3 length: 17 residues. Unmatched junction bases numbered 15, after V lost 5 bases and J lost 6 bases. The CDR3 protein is CASSFAPAGGQVNEQFF. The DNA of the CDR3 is TGTGCCAGCAGTTTCGCACCGGCGGGGGGGCAAGTCAATGAGCAGTTCTTC.

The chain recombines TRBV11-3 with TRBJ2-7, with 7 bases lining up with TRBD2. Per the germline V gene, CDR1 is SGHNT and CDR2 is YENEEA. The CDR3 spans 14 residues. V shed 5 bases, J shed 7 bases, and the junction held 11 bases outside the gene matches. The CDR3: CASSMGLPSGEQYF. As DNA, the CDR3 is TGTGCCAGCAGCATGGGACTACCGTCGGGGGAGCAGTACTTC.

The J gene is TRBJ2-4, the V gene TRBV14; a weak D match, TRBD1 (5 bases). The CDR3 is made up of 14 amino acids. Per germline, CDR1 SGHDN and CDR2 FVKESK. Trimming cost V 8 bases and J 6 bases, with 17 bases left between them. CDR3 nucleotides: TGTGCCAGCTCACAGGAGAGGATAGGAAACATTCAGTACTTC. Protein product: CASSQERIGNIQYF. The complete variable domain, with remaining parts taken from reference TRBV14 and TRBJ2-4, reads EAGVTQFPSHSVIEKGQTVTLRCDPISGHDNLYWYRRVMGKEIKFLLHFVKESKQDESGMPNNRFLAERTGGTYSTLKVQPAELEDSGVYFCASSQERIGNIQYFGAGTRLSVL.

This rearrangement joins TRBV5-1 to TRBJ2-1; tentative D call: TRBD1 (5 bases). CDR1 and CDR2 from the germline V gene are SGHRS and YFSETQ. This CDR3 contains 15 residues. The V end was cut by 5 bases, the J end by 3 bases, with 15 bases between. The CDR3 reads CASSQDKANYNEQFF. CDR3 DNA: TGCGCCAGCAGTCAGGACAAGGCGAACTACAATGAGCAGTTCTTC.

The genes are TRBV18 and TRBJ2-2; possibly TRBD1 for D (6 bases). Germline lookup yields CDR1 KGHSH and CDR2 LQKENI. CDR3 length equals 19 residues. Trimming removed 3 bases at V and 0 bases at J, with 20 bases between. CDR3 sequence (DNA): TGTGCCAGCTCACCCGGAAGTTCCAGGGGAACTACGAACACCGGGGAGCTGTTTTTT. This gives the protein CASSPGSSRGTTNTGELFF. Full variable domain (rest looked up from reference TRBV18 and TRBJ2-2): NAGVMQNPRHLVRRRGQEARLRCSPMKGHSHVYWYRQLPEEGLKFMVYLQKENIIDESGMPKERFSAEFPKEGPSILRIQQVVRGDSAAYFCASSPGSSRGTTNTGELFFGEGSRLTVL.

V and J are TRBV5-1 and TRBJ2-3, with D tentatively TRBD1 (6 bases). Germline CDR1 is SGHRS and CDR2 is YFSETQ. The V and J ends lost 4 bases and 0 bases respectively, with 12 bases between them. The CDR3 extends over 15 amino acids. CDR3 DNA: TGCGCCAGCAGCCCGGACAGTAAGAGCACAGATACGCAGTATTTT. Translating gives CASSPDSKSTDTQYF. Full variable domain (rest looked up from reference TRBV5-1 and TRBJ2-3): KAGVTQTPRYLIKTRGQQVTLSCSPISGHRSVSWYQQTPGQGLQFLFEYFSETQRNKGNFPGRFSGRQFSNSRSEMNVSTLELGDSALYLCASSPDSKSTDTQYFGPGTRLTVL.

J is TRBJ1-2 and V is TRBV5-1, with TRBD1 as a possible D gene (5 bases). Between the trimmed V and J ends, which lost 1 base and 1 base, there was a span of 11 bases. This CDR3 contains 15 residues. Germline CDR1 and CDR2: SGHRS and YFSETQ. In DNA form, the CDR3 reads TGCGCCAGCAGCTTGTTCGGGGGGGATAACTATGGCTACACCTTC. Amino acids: CASSLFGGDNYGYTF.

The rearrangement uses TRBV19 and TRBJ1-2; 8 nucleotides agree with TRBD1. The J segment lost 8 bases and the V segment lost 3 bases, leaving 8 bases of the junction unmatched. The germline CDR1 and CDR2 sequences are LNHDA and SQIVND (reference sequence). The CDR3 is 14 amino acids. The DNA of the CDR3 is TGTGCCAGTAGTATTGACAGGGGTTTCGGCGGCTACACCTTC. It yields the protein CASSIDRGFGGYTF.

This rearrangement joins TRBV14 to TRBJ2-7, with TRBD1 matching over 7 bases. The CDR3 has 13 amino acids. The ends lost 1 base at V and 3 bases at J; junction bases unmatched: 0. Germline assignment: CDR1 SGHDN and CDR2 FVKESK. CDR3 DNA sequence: TGTGCCAGCAGCCAAGGACAGGGCTACGAGCAGTACGTC. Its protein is CASSQGQGYEQYV.

CDR3 amino acids: CASSDNRATDTQYF. The DNA for the CDR3 is TGTGCCAGCAGTGACAACAGGGCCACAGATACGCAGTATTTT. This sequence joins TRBV6-4 and TRBJ2-3, with D perhaps TRBD1 (6 bases). V was pared by 2 bases and J by 2 bases, with 8 bases between. Looked up from germline, CDR1 is MRHNA and CDR2 is SNTAGT. The CDR3 is 14 residues long.